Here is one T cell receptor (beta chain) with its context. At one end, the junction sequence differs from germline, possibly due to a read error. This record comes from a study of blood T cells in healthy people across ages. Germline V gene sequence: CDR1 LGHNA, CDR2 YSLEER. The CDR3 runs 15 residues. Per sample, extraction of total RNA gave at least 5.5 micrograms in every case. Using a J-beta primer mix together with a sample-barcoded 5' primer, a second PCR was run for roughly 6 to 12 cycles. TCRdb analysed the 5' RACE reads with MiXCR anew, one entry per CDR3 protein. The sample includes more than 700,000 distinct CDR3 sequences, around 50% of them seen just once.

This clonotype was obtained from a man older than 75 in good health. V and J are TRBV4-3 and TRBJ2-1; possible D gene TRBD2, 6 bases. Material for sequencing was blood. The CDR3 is CASSQGGGRHYELFF. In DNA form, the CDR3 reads TGCGCCAGCAGCCAAGGTGGGGGGAGACACTATGAGCTGTTCTTC.